This TCR beta chain was observed in a study of blood T cell repertoires in COVID-19. V was pared by 6 bases and J by 7 bases, with 14 bases between. Per the germline V gene, CDR1 is SGHRS and CDR2 is YFSETQ. The CDR3 contains 13 residues. The assay was immunoSEQ multiplex PCR, and TCRdb's table has in-frame clones only and misses some. The data show around 100,000 clones, with about 83% seen just once and around 13% held by the top ten. The sequenced material came from peripheral blood. The gene calls are TRBV5-1 and TRBJ2-1; D is perhaps TRBD2 (6 bases). The clonotype comes from a human donor in a cohort sampled during active COVID-19. The CDR3 coding sequence is TGCGCCAGCACGGCTAGCGAGGGAAATGAGCAGTTCTTC. Protein sequence: CASTASEGNEQFF.